These 25 T cell receptor beta chains share one sample of origin, sequenced in a study of blood T cell repertoires in COVID-19 (dated by TCRdb to 2018 to 2021). The library was generated by the immunoSEQ multiplex PCR assay. Here the immuneACCESS table is served through TCRdb, limited to in-frame sequences with V and J called. Missing clones are a known gap in these copies; in checked studies unresolved V genes cover under half, and the rest lacks a known reason. The sample yields 300,000 or so clones; 86% were counted once. Clones ranked in the top ten supply around 4% of the sample. Sequences were obtained from PBMCs or T cells enriched from blood (not recorded which). The receptors stem from a woman in her thirties or forties with acute COVID-19.

The chain joins TRBV7-9 to TRBJ1-2, with D perhaps TRBD1 (5 bases). Germline V CDR1 and CDR2: SEHNR, FQNEAQ (reference sequence). Trimming took off 5 bases at V and 4 bases at J, with 20 bases between the two ends. The CDR3 extends over 16 amino acids. CDR3 sequence (DNA): TGTGCCAGCAGCCCCCGATCGACAAGGGGCCCCTATGGCTACACCTTC. It yields the protein CASSPRSTRGPYGYTF.

The CDR3 loop reads CASSQCVTQYF. CDR3 sequence (DNA): TGCGCCAGCAGTCAATGCGTTACGCAGTACTTC. V usage is TRBV23-1 and J usage is TRBJ2-7; D gene ambiguous. TRBV23-1 is given ORF status, its function remaining uncertain. The CDR3 is made up of 11 amino acids. Trimming took 1 base from V and 9 from J, leaving 7 bases between them.

V and J are TRBV5-6 and TRBJ1-2, with D possibly matching TRBD1 (6 bases). This CDR3 has 17 amino acids. Germline assignment: CDR1 SGHDT and CDR2 YYEEEE. Trimming cost V 4 bases and J 2 bases, with 21 bases left between them. The CDR3 sequence is CASSAAPSGGANYGYTF. The CDR3 DNA is TGTGCCAGCAGCGCGGCCCCTTCGGGGGGCGCAAACTATGGCTACACCTTC.

V is TRBV5-1 and J is TRBJ2-1; D possibly corresponds to TRBD2 (5 bases). Germline CDR1 is SGHRS and CDR2 is YFSETQ. This CDR3 region has 14 residues. The V gene lost 4 bases and the J gene lost 6 bases, with 14 bases spanning the gap. The CDR3 loop is CASSPDSWANEQFF. Written as DNA, the CDR3 is TGCGCCAGCAGCCCGGACTCATGGGCCAATGAGCAGTTCTTC.

This sequence joins TRBV5-6 and TRBJ2-1, with D perhaps TRBD2 (5 bases). V was trimmed by 3 bases and J by 2 bases, leaving 9 bases between them. The CDR3 consists of 14 residues. Germline V gene lookup returns CDR1 SGHDT and CDR2 YYEEEE. The DNA of the CDR3 is TGTGCCAGCAGCTCCCGGGGTCCCTACAATGAGCAGTTCTTC. This codes for CASSSRGPYNEQFF.

The CDR3 bases are TGTGCCAGCACCGGCCTAGCGGGAGTGGTAAATGAGCAGTTCTTC. This encodes CASTGLAGVVNEQFF. This chain connects TRBV2 to TRBJ2-1; 10 bases map to TRBD2. The CDR3 loop spans 15 amino acids. Trimming cost V 7 bases and J 7 bases; bases outside gene matches: 10. Germline CDR1 reads SNHLY; CDR2 reads FYNNEI.

The chain couples TRBV14 to TRBJ2-1; 8 positions agree with TRBD1. This CDR3 has 16 residues. The ends lost 4 bases at V and 6 bases at J; junction bases unmatched: 11. The V gene's germline CDR1 is SGHDN and CDR2 FVKESK. The chain's CDR3 is CASSPIRQGPGNEQFF. The DNA of the CDR3 is TGTGCCAGCAGCCCGATCAGACAGGGGCCCGGCAATGAGCAGTTCTTC.

The DNA for the CDR3 is TGTGCCAGCAGTTTAGCCGGGACAGGGGGCGCGAATTCACCCCTCCACTTT. Protein: CASSLAGTGGANSPLHF. This chain links TRBV27 with TRBJ1-6; 12 positions match TRBD1. CDR1 and CDR2 from the germline V gene are MNHEY and SMNVEV (reference sequence). V lost 2 bases and J lost 7; bases outside the gene matches: 6. The CDR3 is 17 amino acids.

This clone was seen more than once but under ten times. The chain carries TRBV6-2 or TRBV6-3 and TRBJ2-7; 7 nucleotides agree with TRBD1. V shed 6 bases and J 7 bases; nucleotides not matched to a gene: 12. Germline assignment: CDR1 MNHEY and CDR2 SVGEGT. The CDR3 sequence is 14 residues long. The CDR3: CASRPPGQTPEQYF. CDR3 sequence (DNA): TGTGCCAGCAGGCCTCCGGGACAGACTCCGGAGCAGTACTTC.

V usage is TRBV6-5 and J usage is TRBJ2-5; no clear D. V lost 0 bases, J lost 4 bases, and 6 bases lay in between. The CDR3 is made up of 13 amino acids. Germline V gives CDR1 MNHEY, CDR2 SVGAGI. This chain's CDR3 is CASSYSLTETQYF. For the CDR3, the DNA is TGTGCCAGCAGTTACTCGCTAACAGAGACCCAGTACTTC.

The V gene is TRBV18, the J gene TRBJ2-3; D might be TRBD2 (6 bases). Germline V CDR1 and CDR2: KGHSH, LQKENI. CDR3 length: 13 amino acids. Trimming left V 3 bases short and J 5 bases short, with 9 bases between. DNA for the CDR3: TGTGCCAGCTCACCGGGAGGTGGAGATACGCAGTATTTT. Residues: CASSPGGGDTQYF.

V usage is TRBV7-2 and J usage is TRBJ2-1; a weak D match, TRBD2 (5 bases). With 5 bases removed from V and 9 bases from J, the gap between germline ends came to 14 bases. The CDR3 consists of 13 residues. Germline V gene sequence: CDR1 SGHTA, CDR2 FQGNSA. The CDR3 DNA follows: TGTGCCAGCAGCAGTGACCGGGCGGGTGAGCAGTTCTTC. As protein: CASSSDRAGEQFF. Filled out from reference TRBV7-2 and TRBJ2-1, the complete variable domain reads GAGVSQSPSNKVTEKGKDVELRCDPISGHTALYWYRQSLGQGLEFLIYFQGNSAPDKSGLPSDRFSAERTGGSVSTLTIQRTQQEDSAVYLCASSSDRAGEQFFGPGTRLTVL.

This chain links TRBV14 with TRBJ2-1, with TRBD2 matching over 11 bases. Trimming took 0 bases from V and 7 from J; bases not matched to a gene: 11. Germline loops: CDR1 SGHDN, CDR2 FVKESK. The CDR3 covers 18 residues. The CDR3 DNA reads as TGTGCCAGCAGCCAAGATCGGGGTAGCGGGAGGGCTTGGAATGAGCAGTTCTTC. Translating it yields CASSQDRGSGRAWNEQFF.

The chain combines TRBV7-2 with TRBJ2-7; D gene uncertain. Trimming stripped 2 bases from V and 3 bases from J, with 11 bases between. The CDR3 has 14 residues. Germline loops: CDR1 SGHTA, CDR2 FQGNSA. The CDR3, as DNA: TGTGCCAGCAGCTTACGTTCTACGTACTACGAGCAGTACTTC. Its translation is CASSLRSTYYEQYF.

The chain uses TRBV5-1 and TRBJ2-3; TRBD2 matches at 11 bases. J gave up 5 bases and V 3 bases, and 11 bases lay outside the gene matches. Germline V gene data show CDR1 as SGHRS and CDR2 as YFSETQ. CDR3 length equals 17 residues. CDR3 coding DNA: TGCGCCAGCAGCTGGGGCCCTCTAGCGGGGGGTGGAGATACGCAGTATTTT. The encoded protein is CASSWGPLAGGGDTQYF.

The CDR3 nucleotides read TGTGCCAGCAGCCCGGGGGTTGGGACAGCTTTTTCCTACGAGCAGTACTTC. It specifies CASSPGVGTAFSYEQYF. The chain couples TRBV28 to TRBJ2-7; possibly TRBD1 for D (7 bases). Germline V gives CDR1 MDHEN, CDR2 SYDVKM. This CDR3 is 17 amino acids long. V lost 6 bases, J lost 1 base, and 22 bases lay in between. The full variable domain, rest sourced from reference TRBV28 and TRBJ2-7, is DVKVTQSSRYLVKRTGEKVFLECVQDMDHENMFWYRQDPGLGLRLIYFSYDVKMKEKGDIPEGYSVSREKKERFSLILESASTNQTSMYLCASSPGVGTAFSYEQYFGPGTRLTVT.

The V and J genes are TRBV4-3 and TRBJ2-1, with D possibly TRBD2 on 5 matching bases. Trimming took off 0 bases at V and 4 bases at J, with 10 bases between the two ends. CDR3 length: 15 residues. Germline lookup yields CDR1 LGHNA and CDR2 YSLEER. The CDR3, as DNA: TGCGCCAGCAGCCAAGATTCTAGCAGATACAATGAGCAGTTCTTC. Translating gives CASSQDSSRYNEQFF.

This clone has a single count. The chain uses TRBV28 and TRBJ1-1; a possible D gene is TRBD1 (6 bases). CDR1 MDHEN and CDR2 SYDVKM come from the germline V gene. Trimming pared 6 bases from V and 1 base from J, leaving 12 bases between. CDR3 length: 14 amino acids. CDR3 amino acids: CASSLLRGNTEAFF. CDR3 DNA sequence: TGTGCCAGCAGCCTACTCAGGGGGAACACTGAAGCTTTCTTT.

The chain links TRBV28 to TRBJ2-7, with D possibly being TRBD2 (5 bases). This CDR3 has 13 residues. Germline CDR1 is MDHEN and CDR2 is SYDVKM. The ends were cut back, 2 bases at V and 2 bases at J, with 7 bases in the middle. For the CDR3, the DNA is TGTGCCAGCAGTTTACCGGGAACCTACGAGCAGTACTTC. It specifies CASSLPGTYEQYF.

For the CDR3, the DNA is TGTGCCAGCAGCCTACCGGGACTAGCAGACGAGCAGTACTTC. Translation gives CASSLPGLADEQYF. The chain is built from TRBV3-1 (or the pseudogene TRBV3-2) and TRBJ2-7, with TRBD2 matching over 9 bases. Trimming at V came to 4 bases and at J to 5 bases, leaving 6 bases not matched to a gene. CDR1 LGHDT and CDR2 YNNKEL come from the germline V gene (reference sequence). The CDR3 length is 14 residues.

The chain couples TRBV5-1 to TRBJ1-1; D is uncertain. Deletions cut 1 base from V and 1 base from J, with 8 bases between. Germline V gene lookup returns CDR1 SGHRS and CDR2 YFSETQ. The CDR3 has 14 residues. This chain's CDR3 is CASSLTPGNTEAFF. CDR3 nucleotides: TGCGCCAGCAGCTTGACCCCGGGGAACACTGAAGCTTTCTTT.

This chain connects TRBV19 to TRBJ2-7; 12 nucleotides agree with TRBD1. Germline-derived CDR1 and CDR2 are LNHDA and SQIVND (reference sequence). Trimming took 5 bases from V and 4 from J; bases not matched to a gene: 6. The CDR3 runs 15 residues. The CDR3 reads CASSPGTGGAYEQYF. CDR3 nucleotide sequence: TGTGCCAGTAGTCCAGGGACAGGGGGCGCGTACGAGCAGTACTTC.

The gene calls are TRBV5-6 and TRBJ1-3; a weak D match, TRBD1 (5 bases). This CDR3 comprises 14 residues. The V gene lost 8 bases and the J gene lost 2 bases, with 14 bases spanning the gap. Germline V gene data show CDR1 as SGHDT and CDR2 as YYEEEE. The CDR3 sequence: CASTPGIAGNTIYF. The CDR3 bases are TGTGCCAGTACCCCAGGGATCGCTGGAAACACCATATATTTT. Supplemented by reference TRBV5-6 and TRBJ1-3, the full variable domain reads DAGVTQSPTHLIKTRGQQVTLRCSPKSGHDTVSWYQQALGQGPQFIFQYYEEEERQRGNFPDRFSGHQFPNYSSELNVNALLLGDSALYLCASTPGIAGNTIYFGEGSWLTVV.

J is TRBJ1-1 and V is TRBV3-1 (or the pseudogene TRBV3-2), with a weak D call TRBD1 (5 bases). Looked up from germline, CDR1 is LGHDT and CDR2 is YNNKEL (reference sequence). This CDR3 is built from 15 residues. V lost 2 bases to trimming and J lost 0 bases, with 10 bases between them. CDR3 DNA: TGTGCCAGCAGCCAATCGGCGACAGTGAACACTGAAGCTTTCTTT. It yields the protein CASSQSATVNTEAFF.

Written as DNA, the CDR3 is TGTGCCAGCTCAAGTAACACGGGGACTGAAGCTTTCTTT. This codes for CASSSNTGTEAFF. The V call is TRBV18, the J call TRBJ1-1; D is unclear. Trimming removed 5 bases at V and 5 bases at J, with 12 bases between. CDR1 and CDR2 from the germline V gene are KGHSH and LQKENI. The CDR3 has 13 amino acids.